The clone carrying this TCR beta chain showed up just a few times. Its antigen is not known. Template material for amplifying TCR beta CDR3 regions consisted of RNA transcripts. With the HTBI primer set, the TCR CDR3 went through a first round of RT-PCR. TCRdb recomputed calls from the multiplex PCR reads with MiXCR, one row per CDR3 protein. The profile shows some 580,000 distinct CDR3 sequences, about 16% of them singletons. This record belongs to a study of T cells in Graves' hyperthyroidism and ophthalmopathy. Overall study context: Peripheral blood sampling occurred at initial diagnosis, before any treatment. Study-wide results and limits: In the analysis, a 13 V-J model separated ophthalmopathy from stable hyperthyroidism.

Duration under 3 months, a NOSPECS grade of at least 4, and a Clinical Activity Score of at least 3 characterized the ophthalmopathy patients. Researchers barred patients who had uncontrolled infection, other autoimmune disease, pregnancy or lactation. Germline-derived CDR1 and CDR2 are LNHDA and SQIVND (reference sequence). The V and J ends lost 4 bases and 7 bases, in that order; junction bases with no gene match: 24. The CDR3 is 20 amino acids. This TCR came from a middle-aged woman with Graves' ophthalmopathy. The chain recombines TRBV19 with TRBJ2-1; the match to TRBD2 covers 8 bases. Source material: blood. CDR3 region: CASSTPFPRPGTSGNNEQFF. In DNA, the CDR3 is TGTGCCAGTAGTACCCCCTTCCCCCGACCCGGGACTAGTGGCAATAATGAGCAGTTCTTC.